The entry below describes one T cell receptor beta chain. The survey-level immunoSEQ assay was used. Each PCR contained spiked synthetic TR CDR3 controls spanning every V-J pairing. Some clones are missing from TCRdb's copy, which holds only in-frame ones; the method was immunoSEQ multiplex PCR. The sample has over 25,000 clones, about 90% seen once. The data originate from a study of multiple sclerosis patients with progressive multifocal leukoencephalopathy. The time point denotes: time of PML onset. Natalizumab-treated patients developed PML between roughly 16 and 56 months into natalizumab therapy. All PML patients were female, and all patients had earlier interferon beta. The germline V gene encodes CDR1 KGHSH and CDR2 LQKENI. Trimming pared 5 bases from V and 4 bases from J, leaving 15 bases between. CDR3 length: 15 amino acids.

The V gene is TRBV18, the J gene TRBJ1-5, with no clear D. The receptor was derived from a human donor with progressive multifocal leukoencephalopathy. This specimen was PBMCs, taken from a patient treated with natalizumab. CDR3 DNA sequence: TGTGCCAGCTCAGGAGATTCAGGACCTAATCAGCCCCAGCATTTT. It yields the protein CASSGDSGPNQPQHF.